Shown below are 22 T cell receptor beta chains from a single sample sequenced in a study of blood T cells in healthy people across ages (dated by TCRdb to between 2014 and 2017). Libraries were made using 5' RACE. TCRdb names Illumina HiSeq 2500 as the instrument used. The second PCR ran for about 6 to 12 cycles and used a J-beta primer mix along with a sample-barcoded 5' primer. TCRdb reanalyzed the raw reads on its own, using fastp at Q25 for trimming and MiXCR for clone calling, and kept in-frame beta chains. Each CDR3 protein gets just one entry, which takes the most common genes and DNA from the rows behind it. This sample lists about 1.5 million distinct CDR3 sequences; approximately 38% were detected once. 7.9% of the sample is held by the ten biggest clonotypes. The sequenced sample consisted of blood. The receptors stem from a woman younger than 30 in good health.

The rearrangement joins TRBV4-2 to TRBJ2-1, with unresolved D. Germline V CDR1 and CDR2: LGHNA, YNFKEQ. This CDR3 has 13 residues. Between the trimmed V and J ends, which lost 0 bases and 10 bases, there was a span of 10 bases. CDR3 nucleotide sequence: TGTGCCAGCAGCCAAGATAAATTCGGCGAGCAGTTCTTC. Translation gives CASSQDKFGEQFF.

This clonotype occurred many times. This chain links TRBV7-9 with TRBJ2-7, with unresolved D. The V gene lost 1 base and the J gene lost 2 bases, with 9 bases spanning the gap. The CDR3 sequence is 14 residues long. Looked up from germline, CDR1 is SEHNR and CDR2 is FQNEAQ (reference sequence). CDR3 in amino acids: CASSLGQTPYEQYF. The CDR3, as DNA: TGTGCCAGCAGCTTAGGGCAGACTCCCTACGAGCAGTACTTC.

The J gene is TRBJ1-2, the V gene TRBV12-3 or TRBV12-4; the match to TRBD1 covers 8 bases. There are 14 residues in the CDR3. Trimming cost V 8 bases and J 4 bases; bases outside gene matches: 9. The CDR3 here is CASGDRTGTYGYTF. The DNA of the CDR3 is TGTGCCAGCGGCGACCGGACAGGGACCTATGGCTACACCTTC.

This chain uses TRBV7-2 with TRBJ2-1; TRBD2 might be the D (7 bases). The V gene lost 2 bases and the J gene lost 3 bases, with 14 bases spanning the gap. Germline V gene data show CDR1 as SGHTA and CDR2 as FQGNSA. This CDR3 spans 16 amino acids. DNA of the CDR3: TGTGCCAGCAGCTTATCGCGGGGGCGAAACTACAATGAGCAGTTCTTC. Amino acid sequence: CASSLSRGRNYNEQFF.

The chain combines TRBV6-1 with TRBJ2-7; D is unresolved. Germline V gene lookup returns CDR1 MNHNS and CDR2 SASEGT. This CDR3 comprises 13 residues. The germline V and J ends were trimmed by 0 bases and 2 bases, with 5 bases remaining between them. The CDR3 region has the DNA TGTGCCAGCAGTGAAGCTGTCCCCTACGAGCAGTACTTC. Amino acids: CASSEAVPYEQYF.

This clonotype was detected only a few times. The rearrangement links TRBV20-1 to TRBJ2-5; 7 nucleotides line up with TRBD1. J was trimmed by 5 bases and V by 5 bases; bases with no gene match: 8. The CDR3 has 13 residues. Germline V gene lookup returns CDR1 DFQATT and CDR2 SNEGSKA (reference sequence). In DNA, the CDR3 is TGCAGTGCTCTCTCGACAGGGCGGGAGACCCAGTACTTC. Translating gives CSALSTGRETQYF.

This clonotype has more than one count but fewer than ten. The chain has TRBV14 and TRBJ2-1; 7 bases fit TRBD2. Germline CDR1 reads SGHDN; CDR2 reads FVKESK. This CDR3 contains 16 residues. After removal of 0 bases from V and 4 bases from J, the junction contained 6 bases not matched to a gene. The CDR3 nucleotides are TGTGCCAGCAGCCAAGATGCGGGAGCAGCTTACAATGAGCAGTTCTTC. Amino acid sequence: CASSQDAGAAYNEQFF.

The J gene is TRBJ1-2, the V gene TRBV30, with D tentatively TRBD1 (6 bases). The V end lost 2 bases, the J end lost 0 bases, and 10 bases lay between the germline ends. Looked up from germline, CDR1 is GTSNPN and CDR2 is SVGIG (reference sequence). The CDR3 sequence is 14 residues long. For the CDR3, the DNA is TGTGCCTGGAGTTTCAGGGGCGCTAACTATGGCTACACCTTC. Encoded protein: CAWSFRGANYGYTF.

The chain recombines TRBV12-3 or TRBV12-4 with TRBJ2-7, with D tentatively TRBD1 (5 bases). There are 14 residues in the CDR3. V dropped 3 bases and J dropped 6 bases, with 15 bases sitting between them. CDR3 residues: CASSFKDTTREQYF. DNA of the CDR3: TGTGCCAGCAGTTTTAAGGACACCACCCGCGAGCAGTACTTC.

This rearrangement joins TRBV10-2 to TRBJ2-1; D remains unclear. The CDR3 covers 10 residues. Trimming took off 3 bases at V and 9 bases at J, with 3 bases between the two ends. Germline CDR1 and CDR2: WSHSY and SAAADI. The DNA of the CDR3 is TGCGCCAGCAGTGACCGTGAGCAGTTCTTC. This encodes CASSDREQFF.

V is TRBV27 and J is TRBJ2-1; D is unclear. The CDR3 is 14 amino acids. Trimming left V 8 bases short and J 4 bases short, with 15 bases between. CDR1 is MNHEY and CDR2 is SMNVEV in the germline V gene (reference sequence). CDR3 residues: CASRSPVTYNEQFF. In DNA form, the CDR3 reads TGTGCCAGCCGGTCCCCCGTGACGTACAATGAGCAGTTCTTC.

This clonotype occurred a few times. The V and J genes are TRBV10-2 and TRBJ2-7; TRBD2 aligns across 9 bases. V was clipped by 3 bases and J by 3 bases; unmatched bases: 3. This CDR3 contains 14 residues. Germline V CDR1 and CDR2: WSHSY, SAAADI. DNA for the CDR3: TGCGCCAGCAGTGATGCTAGCGGGGTCTACGAGCAGTACTTC. Translation: CASSDASGVYEQYF.

The J gene is TRBJ2-2, the V gene TRBV5-1; D is undetermined. CDR1 and CDR2 from the germline V gene are SGHRS and YFSETQ. V gave up 0 bases and J gave up 2 bases, with 14 bases separating them. This CDR3 has 17 residues. CDR3 sequence: CASSLAGSGGNTGELFF. The CDR3, as DNA: TGCGCCAGCAGCTTGGCTGGGTCGGGTGGAAACACCGGGGAGCTGTTTTTT.

The chain employs TRBV6-1 and TRBJ2-7, with TRBD2 matching 16 bases. Trimming at V came to 6 bases and at J to 3 bases, leaving 8 bases not matched to a gene. The CDR3 is 17 residues long. Germline V lookup: CDR1 MNHNS, CDR2 SASEGT. This CDR3 reads CASSRGLAGGRFYEQYF. The CDR3 DNA sequence: TGTGCCAGCAGCCGGGGACTAGCGGGAGGGCGATTCTACGAGCAGTACTTC.

The chain combines TRBV12-3 or TRBV12-4 with TRBJ2-1; TRBD2 agrees at 9 bases. With 7 bases clipped from V and 8 bases from J, the junction kept 15 bases outside the gene matches. The CDR3 runs 16 residues. This CDR3 is CASNPGRGRAGYEQFF. DNA of the CDR3: TGTGCCAGCAACCCCGGCCGCGGGAGGGCCGGGTATGAGCAGTTCTTC.

This chain joins TRBV12-3 or TRBV12-4 and TRBJ2-1; D might be TRBD2 (6 bases). V dropped 5 bases and J dropped 4 bases, with 15 bases sitting between them. The CDR3 length is 15 residues. This CDR3 is CASSPDGTRYNEQFF. The CDR3 bases are TGTGCCAGCAGTCCAGACGGGACTCGATACAATGAGCAGTTCTTC.

The V and J genes are TRBV28 and TRBJ2-1; D not certain. V lost 6 bases to trimming and J lost 7 bases, with 16 bases between them. CDR3 length: 14 residues. The germline V gene has CDR1 MDHEN and CDR2 SYDVKM. The CDR3: CASSPDPMGNEQFF. CDR3 DNA sequence: TGTGCCAGCAGCCCTGACCCGATGGGGAATGAGCAGTTCTTC.

This chain connects TRBV6-6 to TRBJ2-3; the match to TRBD2 covers 9 bases. Germline V lookup: CDR1 MNHNY, CDR2 SVGAGI (reference sequence). V dropped 7 bases and J dropped 1; count of bases not matched to a gene: 3. This CDR3 comprises 14 residues. CDR3 sequence reads: CASTKREGTDTQYF. The CDR3 DNA reads as TGTGCCAGCACCAAGCGGGAGGGCACAGATACGCAGTATTTT.

This clonotype was recorded a few times. The rearrangement joins TRBV5-1 to TRBJ2-1; no definite D call. With 1 base removed from V and 0 bases from J, the gap between germline ends came to 17 bases. The CDR3 contains 18 residues. Germline lookup yields CDR1 SGHRS and CDR2 YFSETQ. The CDR3: CASSLMRPLTLSYNEQFF. The CDR3, as DNA: TGCGCCAGCAGCTTGATGCGCCCTCTAACTCTCTCCTACAATGAGCAGTTCTTC.

The chain links TRBV21-1 to TRBJ2-7; TRBD1 reflects the table's D call only, with no check against the DNA. TRBV21-1 is noted as a pseudogene. The CDR3 consists of 16 residues. The CDR3 DNA reads TGTGCCAGCAACCAGACAGCGCTGGACAGACGTTACGAGCAGTACTTC. Residues: CASNQTALDRRYEQYF.

The genes are TRBV5-6 and TRBJ1-5; 9 bases agree with TRBD1. Germline V gene lookup returns CDR1 SGHDT and CDR2 YYEEEE. V was clipped by 3 bases and J by 6 bases; unmatched bases: 7. The CDR3 sequence is 15 residues long. The CDR3 nucleotides are TGTGCCAGCAGCTGGTCCGGGACAGGGATTCAGCCCCAGCATTTT. Amino acid sequence: CASSWSGTGIQPQHF.

The chain employs TRBV6-1 and TRBJ2-7; 7 nucleotides align to TRBD1. CDR3 size: 16 residues. Looked up from germline, CDR1 is MNHNS and CDR2 is SASEGT. Unmatched junction bases numbered 17, after V lost 5 bases and J lost 7 bases. The CDR3 coding sequence is TGTGCCAGCAGTACCGGACAGGACAGCTCCTACAATGAGCAGTACTTC. Translating it yields CASSTGQDSSYNEQYF.